This TCR beta chain was documented in a study of cytomegalovirus exposure and HLA in healthy donors. CDR1 is MRHNA and CDR2 is SNTAGT in the germline V gene. The CDR3 loop spans 13 amino acids. Trimming shortened V by 6 bases and J by 4 bases, and 12 bases separated the two germline ends. A remark on this clone: The antigen remains undetermined.

Study-level findings and limits: Most subjects' HLA-A and HLA-B alleles were reportedly predicted from TCR beta sequences. Later analysis placed DRB1 highest and HLA-C lowest in TCR association rates, which differed by HLA locus. Earlier analysis found most TCR beta V segments productive about 87% or about 30% of the time.

PCR primers comprised 60 Vbeta and 13 Jbeta primers. Repertoires were generated with immunoSEQ multiplex PCR, while TCRdb's copy carries only in-frame clones and drops some. This table holds roughly 150,000 clones, about 80% found once. Sequenced material: PBMCs. This sequence joins TRBV6-4 and TRBJ1-2; D is undetermined. This clonotype was sampled from a woman in her 50s in good health and CMV-seropositive. The CDR3 bases are TGTGCCAGCAGAGCAGACGGGAGCTATGGCTACACCTTC. It encodes CASRADGSYGYTF.